This paragraph covers one T cell receptor beta chain sequence. This sample is part of a study of blood T cell repertoires in COVID-19. In the study overall: Both acute and convalescent COVID-19 samples were obtained from the United States, Italy and Spain. Sources were T cells, B-cell-depleted T cells, or PBMCs; the material itself was cDNA or gDNA.

Germline trimming cut 9 bases from V and 0 bases from J; bases unmatched to any gene: 6. The CDR3 contains 15 residues. The germline CDR1 and CDR2 sequences are MNHNS and SASEGT. As originally analysed: Amplification of reference gene primers provided the estimated nucleated cell counts. Here immunoSEQ multiplex PCR was the method, and the copy in TCRdb shows in-frame clones only, minus some. That table supplies the V and J calls and clone size; D and trimming were determined from the DNA. This table has some 240,000 clones, around 86% appearing once. This TCR came from a man aged 55 to 69 who had recovered from COVID-19. The sample consisted of peripheral blood. This chain joins TRBV6-1 and TRBJ1-3; 9 bases map to TRBD1. CDR3 DNA: TGTGCCAGTTCCAGACAGGGGGTCTCTGGAAACACCATATATTTT. It is translated as CASSRQGVSGNTIYF.